The entry that follows covers one T cell receptor (beta chain) sequence. TCRdb keeps only in-frame clones here, not all; method: immunoSEQ multiplex PCR. The data contain around 730,000 clones, approximately 85% of them seen just once; the ten biggest clones take up more than 0.01%. The data originate from a study of shared T cell receptors in the human thymus. The germline CDR1 and CDR2 sequences are MNHEY and SMNVEV (reference sequence). This CDR3 region has 15 residues. V was trimmed by 6 bases and J by 5 bases, leaving 14 bases between them. These data were likewise used in another study, on human thymus T cells. That paper notes: Corrective surgery for congenital heart defects was being performed on the healthy Finnish infants who served as donors. Thymus pieces cut out during corrective heart surgery were the tissue that was used. The authors found apparently biased V and J gene usage in thymic and blood repertoires. Related research has reported that thymic repertoires overlap highly among unrelated individuals.

The receptor was isolated from a girl in the first two years of life with a congenital heart defect. V gene TRBV27 combines with J gene TRBJ1-6; D is possibly TRBD1 (6 bases). Input material: thymocytes. DNA for the CDR3: TGTGCCAGCAGGATCCCGGACAGTAATAATTCACCCCTCCACTTT. It codes for CASRIPDSNNSPLHF.